This T cell receptor (beta chain) was recovered during a study of radiotherapy plus CTLA-4 blockade in lung cancer. Broader study findings: Increased serum interferon-beta after radiation also reportedly predicted response strongly. Some TCR clones had been derived from tumors. These clones expanded in peripheral blood after radiotherapy plus ipilimumab.

Using immunoSEQ multiplex PCR, the repertoire was profiled, and TCRdb retains in-frame clones only, with some absent. The sample lists 80,000 or so clones; 78% were seen once. CDR3 length: 13 residues. CDR1 SEHNR and CDR2 FQNEAQ come from the germline V gene (reference sequence). Trimming stripped 5 bases from V and 3 bases from J, with 11 bases between. As regards this clone: Its antigen is undetermined.

The chain carries TRBV7-9 and TRBJ2-7; D may be TRBD2 (5 bases). The input for sequencing was peripheral blood, taken from a patient treated with radiotherapy plus ipilimumab. The sequence came from a human donor with non-small cell lung cancer who had a partial response to radiotherapy plus ipilimumab. Some clones in this sample may be carry-over from other donors' samples. The CDR3 loop is CASSHGLSYEQYF. In DNA, the CDR3 is TGTGCCAGCAGCCACGGACTGAGCTACGAGCAGTACTTC.